The 29 T cell receptor beta chains reported below all come from one sample, sequenced in a study of shared clonotypes between healthy human individuals. Positively selected for CCR7, the CD45RO-negative cells used as naive CD8 cells excluded terminally differentiated effector memory CD45RA+ cells. Generated by immunoSEQ multiplex PCR, the TCRdb table keeps only in-frame clones and is missing some. This sample carries roughly 2,000,000 clones, about 95% of them seen once, and the ten largest clones take more than 0.9%. Sequencing was carried out using naive CD8+ T cells sorted from blood. These receptor sequences come from a man aged 18 to 35 in good health.

This clone has just a few counts. The same CDR3 can be traced to other DNA sequences in this sample. V and J are TRBV2 and TRBJ2-2, with no clear D. Germline assignment: CDR1 SNHLY and CDR2 FYNNEI. CDR3 length: 12 residues. With 4 bases removed from V and 3 bases from J, the gap between germline ends came to 3 bases. The CDR3 here is CASSGDTGELFF. The CDR3 DNA follows: TGTGCCAGCAGTGGTGACACCGGGGAGCTGTTTTTT.

The CDR3 DNA sequence: TGTGCCAGCAGTTTTGCCCCCGGGGACACTGAAGCTTTCTTT. Residues: CASSFAPGDTEAFF. The chain recombines TRBV28 with TRBJ1-1, with D unresolved. Germline CDR1 MDHEN, CDR2 SYDVKM. Deletions cut 3 bases from V and 3 bases from J, with 11 bases between. The CDR3 covers 14 residues.

The rearrangement joins TRBV4-1 to TRBJ1-1; 7 bases align to TRBD1. Germline V lookup: CDR1 MGHRA, CDR2 YSYEKL. Trimming removed 0 bases from V and 4 bases from J; junction bases left unmatched: 5. The CDR3 spans 15 residues. As DNA, the CDR3 is TGCGCCAGCAGCCAAGATCGACAGGGAGGCACTGAAGCTTTCTTT. It is translated as CASSQDRQGGTEAFF.

The J gene is TRBJ2-1, the V gene TRBV7-9; 9 bases are a match to TRBD2. With V trimmed by 4 bases and J by 1 base, 11 bases remained unmatched. This CDR3 spans 18 amino acids. Germline V lookup: CDR1 SEHNR, CDR2 FQNEAQ (reference sequence). The CDR3 spells CASSSLGVAGVSYNEQFF. In nucleotides, the CDR3 is TGTGCCAGCAGCTCCTTAGGGGTAGCGGGAGTTTCCTACAATGAGCAGTTCTTC.

The chain uses TRBV6-1 and TRBJ2-7; TRBD1 might be the D (5 bases). The ends were cut back, 2 bases at V and 4 bases at J, with 18 bases in the middle. The CDR3 has 16 amino acids. The V gene's germline CDR1 is MNHNS and CDR2 SASEGT. CDR3 sequence reads: CASSECESGICYEQYF. DNA of the CDR3: TGTGCCAGCAGTGAATGCGAATCAGGGATCTGTTACGAGCAGTACTTC.

The CDR3 spells CASSSLAINYNEQFF. CDR3 coding DNA: TGTGCCAGCAGTTCGTTAGCGATAAACTACAATGAGCAGTTCTTC. This chain joins TRBV27 and TRBJ2-1, with a weak D call TRBD2 (5 bases). Germline CDR1 is MNHEY and CDR2 is SMNVEV (reference sequence). Trimming shortened V by 4 bases and J by 3 bases, and 13 bases separated the two germline ends. This CDR3 comprises 15 residues.

The V and J genes are TRBV1 and TRBJ2-7; the table's D call, TRBD2, was not checked against the DNA. TRBV1 corresponds to a pseudogene. This CDR3 comprises 13 residues. The CDR3 reads CTTTGFAYEEQYF. The CDR3 DNA reads TGCACCACTACGGGGTTCGCCTACGAGGAGCAGTACTTC.

This chain joins TRBV6-6 and TRBJ2-5, with 9 bases that match TRBD1. CDR1 is MNHNY and CDR2 is SVGAGI in the germline V gene (reference sequence). CDR3 length: 15 amino acids. The J segment lost 3 bases and the V segment lost 6 bases, leaving 8 bases of the junction unmatched. CDR3 loop: CASSPLRQGEETQYF. CDR3 bases: TGTGCCAGCAGCCCCCTCCGACAGGGGGAAGAGACCCAGTACTTC.

The CDR3 DNA is TGCGCCAGCAGTGAGTCGGGTTACACTGAAGCTTTCTTT. The encoded protein is CASSESGYTEAFF. This chain joins TRBV10-1 and TRBJ1-1; no reliable D call. This CDR3 has 13 amino acids. V was shortened by 0 bases and J by 3 bases, with 5 bases between the two germline ends. CDR1 and CDR2 (germline): WNHNN, SYGVQD (reference sequence).

The J gene is TRBJ1-1, the V gene TRBV6-1; the D is unclear. The CDR3 is made up of 13 amino acids. Looked up from germline, CDR1 is MNHNS and CDR2 is SASEGT. V was trimmed by 0 bases and J by 4 bases, leaving 6 bases between them. The CDR3 DNA reads as TGTGCCAGCAGTGAAGCCTTCCCCACTGAAGCTTTCTTT. This sequence encodes CASSEAFPTEAFF.

The V and J genes are TRBV5-1 and TRBJ2-5; 9 nucleotides align to TRBD1. There are 16 residues in the CDR3. V dropped 6 bases and J dropped 4; count of bases not matched to a gene: 13. Germline assignment: CDR1 SGHRS and CDR2 YFSETQ. In DNA, the CDR3 is TGCGCCAGCACCCGGCGGGACAGGGTTAACGGAGAGACCCAGTACTTC. Amino acids: CASTRRDRVNGETQYF.

This clone was seen a single time. At one end the junction does not follow the germline gene, possibly because of a read error. The V call is TRBV7-7, the J call TRBJ2-5; possible D gene TRBD2, 6 bases. Germline assignment: CDR1 SSHAT and CDR2 FNYEAQ (reference sequence). The CDR3 is 13 residues long. CDR3 bases: TGTGCTAGCAGCTCCGGGGGTCCAGAGACCCAGTACTTC. Protein product: CASSSGGPETQYF.

The chain employs TRBV5-6 and TRBJ1-1; D gene unclear. Germline CDR1 reads SGHDT; CDR2 reads YYEEEE. Trimming took off 3 bases at V and 2 bases at J, with 11 bases between the two ends. The CDR3 is 14 amino acids. CDR3 DNA: TGTGCCAGCAGCTCAGGTTTAGTTAACACTGAAGCTTTCTTT. Encoded protein: CASSSGLVNTEAFF.

The CDR3 loop is CASSFEGSDYGYTF. In nucleotides, the CDR3 is TGCGCCAGCAGCTTTGAAGGGTCAGACTATGGCTACACCTTC. The chain recombines TRBV5-1 with TRBJ1-2; D uncertain. The CDR3 contains 14 residues. Trimming pared 2 bases from V and 3 bases from J, leaving 11 bases between. The germline V gene encodes CDR1 SGHRS and CDR2 YFSETQ.

V and J are TRBV29-1 and TRBJ1-2; perhaps TRBD1 as D (5 bases). The CDR3 consists of 11 residues. V shed 7 bases and J shed 4 bases, with 10 bases lying between them. Germline CDR1 is SQVTM and CDR2 is ANQGSEA. The CDR3 loop reads CSGGSTYGYTF. In DNA form, the CDR3 reads TGCAGCGGGGGCTCGACCTATGGCTACACCTTC. Together with reference TRBV29-1 and TRBJ1-2, the CDR3 gives the full variable domain: SAVISQKPSRDICQRGTSLTIQCQVDSQVTMMFWYRQQPGQSLTLIATANQGSEATYESGFVIDKFPISRPNLTFSTLTVSNMSPEDSSIYLCSGGSTYGYTFGSGTRLTVV.

About this clone itself: Germline and junction disagree at one end, which may indicate a read error. The chain joins TRBV7-7 to TRBJ2-1; 11 bases map to TRBD1. This CDR3 is built from 16 residues. In germline, CDR1 is SSHAT, CDR2 FNYEAQ (reference sequence). The CDR3 loop reads CASSLGTGGFYNEQFF. The DNA for the CDR3 is TGTGCTAGCAGCCTCGGGACAGGGGGTTTTTACAATGAGCAGTTCTTC. Full variable domain (outside the CDR3, taken from reference TRBV7-7 and TRBJ2-1): GAGVSQSPRYKVTKRGQDVTLRCDPISSHATLYWYQQALGQGPEFLTYFNYEAQPDKSGLPSDRFSAERPEGSISTLTIQRTEQRDSAMYRCASSLGTGGFYNEQFFGPGTRLTVL.

This clone was observed once. This sample includes further DNA sequences coding for the same CDR3. This chain links TRBV5-4 with TRBJ2-7; TRBD1 matches at 9 bases. The V gene's germline CDR1 is SGHNT and CDR2 YYREEE (reference sequence). The CDR3 covers 15 residues. V shed 2 bases, J shed 1 base, and the junction held 4 bases outside the gene matches. The CDR3: CASSFGQGRSYEQYF. The CDR3 DNA reads TGTGCCAGCAGCTTTGGACAGGGGAGATCCTACGAGCAGTACTTC.

The table lists this clone with a count of one. The chain is built from TRBV13 and TRBJ2-7, with a tentative D call TRBD2 (5 bases). Between the trimmed V and J ends, which lost 1 base and 3 bases, there was a span of 10 bases. CDR1 PRHDT and CDR2 FYEKMQ come from the germline V gene (reference sequence). This CDR3 has 14 amino acids. The CDR3: CASSLASLNYEQYF. In DNA, the CDR3 is TGTGCCAGCAGCTTAGCTAGCTTAAACTACGAGCAGTACTTC. Looking up the rest from reference TRBV13 and TRBJ2-7 gives the full variable domain: AAGVIQSPRHLIKEKRETATLKCYPIPRHDTVYWYQQGPGQDPQFLISFYEKMQSDKGSIPDRFSAQQFSDYHSELNMSSLELGDSALYFCASSLASLNYEQYFGPGTRLTVT.

The rearrangement uses TRBV5-1 and TRBJ2-1; D possibly corresponds to TRBD2 (6 bases). The germline CDR1 and CDR2 sequences are SGHRS and YFSETQ. This CDR3 is built from 15 residues. V lost 5 bases and J 4 bases, leaving 16 bases between the germline ends. CDR3 protein: CASRDGSEGYNEQFF. CDR3 sequence (DNA): TGCGCCAGCAGGGACGGGAGTGAGGGGTACAATGAGCAGTTCTTC.

The chain combines TRBV13 with TRBJ2-5; maybe TRBD1 (6 bases). Between the trimmed V and J ends, which lost 2 bases and 7 bases, there was a span of 17 bases. Germline V gene lookup returns CDR1 PRHDT and CDR2 FYEKMQ (reference sequence). This CDR3 has 15 amino acids. CDR3 protein: CASSLPSVTGPTQYF. The DNA for the CDR3 is TGTGCCAGCAGCTTACCCTCGGTGACAGGTCCGACCCAGTACTTC.

The chain has TRBV5-6 and TRBJ1-4, with unresolved D. Trimming removed 2 bases from V and 4 bases from J, with 6 bases in between. This CDR3 is 13 amino acids long. Germline V gene sequence: CDR1 SGHDT, CDR2 YYEEEE. CDR3 sequence (DNA): TGTGCCAGCAGCTTCCAGGATAATGAAAAACTGTTTTTT. This codes for CASSFQDNEKLFF.

A remark on this clone: Other nucleotide sequences in the sample specify the same CDR3. The chain combines TRBV6-5 with TRBJ2-7; 8 bases are shared with TRBD1. The CDR3 runs to 13 residues. V was clipped by 6 bases and J by 3 bases; unmatched bases: 4. Germline values: CDR1 MNHEY, CDR2 SVGAGI. The CDR3 loop reads CASSPGTGYEQYF. The DNA for the CDR3 is TGTGCCAGCAGCCCTGGGACAGGCTACGAGCAGTACTTC.

The chain recombines TRBV27 with TRBJ2-1; tentative D call: TRBD2 (6 bases). CDR3 length: 14 amino acids. Trimming took off 6 bases at V and 9 bases at J, with 18 bases between the two ends. Germline CDR1 reads MNHEY; CDR2 reads SMNVEV (reference sequence). The CDR3 sequence is CASRPSGLLIEQFF. The CDR3 bases are TGTGCCAGCAGACCTTCGGGACTCCTAATTGAGCAGTTCTTC.

The rearrangement uses TRBV7-9 and TRBJ2-2, with D possibly being TRBD2 (6 bases). The V end was cut by 2 bases, the J end by 5 bases, with 12 bases between. The CDR3 has 15 residues. Germline values: CDR1 SEHNR, CDR2 FQNEAQ (reference sequence). The CDR3 here is CASSLLLAQTGELFF. DNA of the CDR3: TGTGCCAGCAGCTTACTTCTAGCGCAGACCGGGGAGCTGTTTTTT.

The gene calls are TRBV19 and TRBJ2-1; 11 nucleotides agree with TRBD2. J was trimmed by 4 bases and V by 0 bases; bases with no gene match: 2. The CDR3 runs 16 residues. CDR1 is LNHDA, CDR2 SQIVND, per germline (reference sequence). The CDR3 protein is CASSIDLAGGYNEQFF. The DNA for the CDR3 is TGTGCCAGTAGTATAGACCTAGCGGGAGGATACAATGAGCAGTTCTTC.

Turning to this clone: One end of the junction fails to match germline, which may point to a read error. The rearrangement joins TRBV2 to TRBJ2-7, with D possibly being TRBD1 (6 bases). The CDR3 is 12 amino acids. Germline V gene sequence: CDR1 SNHLY, CDR2 FYNNEI. The DNA of the CDR3 is TGTGCCAGCAGTGAAATAGGGGGTGACCCTGACTTC. Its translation is CASSEIGGDPDF.

V and J are TRBV13 and TRBJ2-1; D not certain. Germline-derived CDR1 and CDR2 are PRHDT and FYEKMQ (reference sequence). The CDR3 covers 16 residues. The germline V and J ends were trimmed by 5 bases and 0 bases, with 14 bases remaining between them. The CDR3 reads CASSPGTYGSYNEQFF. The CDR3 DNA sequence: TGTGCCAGCAGCCCAGGCACTTACGGCTCCTACAATGAGCAGTTCTTC.

The chain joins TRBV10-3 to TRBJ2-7; TRBD2 matches at 7 bases. V trimming: 4 bases; J trimming: 1 base; junction bases outside the gene matches: 10. CDR3 length: 16 amino acids. Germline values: CDR1 ENHRY, CDR2 SYGVKD. The CDR3 here is CAISGGLSGGSYEQYF. CDR3 DNA sequence: TGTGCCATCAGTGGGGGACTATCGGGGGGATCCTACGAGCAGTACTTC.

This chain uses TRBV27 with TRBJ2-7; D is unresolved. CDR1 MNHEY and CDR2 SMNVEV come from the germline V gene (reference sequence). The CDR3 runs 13 residues. With 5 bases removed from V and 2 bases from J, the gap between germline ends came to 10 bases. The DNA of the CDR3 is TGTGCCAGCAGTCAAGCTCCTCCCTACGAGCAGTACTTC. Its protein is CASSQAPPYEQYF.